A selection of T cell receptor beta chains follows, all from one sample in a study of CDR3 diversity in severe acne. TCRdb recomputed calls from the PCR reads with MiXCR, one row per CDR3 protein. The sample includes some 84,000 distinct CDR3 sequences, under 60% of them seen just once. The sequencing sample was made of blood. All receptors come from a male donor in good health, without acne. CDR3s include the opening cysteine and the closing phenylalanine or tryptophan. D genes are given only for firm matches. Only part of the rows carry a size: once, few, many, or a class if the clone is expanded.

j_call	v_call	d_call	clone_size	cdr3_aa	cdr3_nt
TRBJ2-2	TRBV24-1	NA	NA	CATSLVRDARVDTGELFF	TGTGCCACCAGTCTCGTTAGAGACGCGAGGGTGGACACCGGGGAGCTGTTTTTT
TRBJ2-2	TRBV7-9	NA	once	CASSFFSLNTGELFF	TGTGCCAGCAGCTTTTTCTCACTTAACACCGGGGAGCTGTTTTTT
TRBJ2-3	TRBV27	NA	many	CASSSPPSVTQYF	TGTGCCAGCAGTTCCCCCCCAAGCGTTACGCAGTATTTT
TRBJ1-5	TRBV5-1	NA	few	CASSLAVSGNQPQHF	TGCGCCAGCAGCTTGGCCGTTTCGGGCAATCAGCCCCAGCATTTT
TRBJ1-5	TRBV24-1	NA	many	CATSGRQDNQPQHF	TGTGCCACCAGTGGTCGGCAGGACAATCAGCCCCAGCATTTT
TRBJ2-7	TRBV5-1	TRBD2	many	CASSISGRRTYEQYF	TGCGCCAGCAGCATTAGCGGGCGTAGAACCTACGAGCAGTACTTC
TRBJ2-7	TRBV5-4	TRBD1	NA	CASSRGPGTGYEQYF	TGTGCCAGCAGCAGAGGTCCCGGGACAGGGTACGAGCAGTACTTC
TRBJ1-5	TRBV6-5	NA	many	CASRPEGYNQPQHF	TGTGCCAGCAGGCCAGAGGGGTACAATCAGCCCCAGCATTTT
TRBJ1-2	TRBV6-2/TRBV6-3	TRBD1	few	CASRPDRPGGYTF	TGTGCCAGCAGACCGGACAGGCCTGGGGGCTACACCTTC
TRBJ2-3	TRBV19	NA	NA	CASSLTQADTQYF	TGTGCCAGCAGCCTGACTCAAGCAGATACGCAGTATTTT
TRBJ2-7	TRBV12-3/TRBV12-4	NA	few	CASSQRRQVPYEQYF	TGTGCCAGCAGTCAACGTAGACAGGTCCCCTACGAGCAGTACTTC
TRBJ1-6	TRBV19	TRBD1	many	CASSTRTGTDSPLHF	TGTGCCAGTAGTACCCGGACAGGGACGGATTCACCCCTCCACTTT
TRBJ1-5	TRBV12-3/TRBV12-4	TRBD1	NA	CASSLRQTGGMNQPQHF	TGTGCCAGCAGTCTGCGCCAGACAGGGGGTATGAATCAGCCCCAGCATTTT
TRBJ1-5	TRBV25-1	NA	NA	CAWSGQGNQPQHF	TGTGCCTGGAGTGGTCAGGGAAATCAGCCCCAGCATTTT
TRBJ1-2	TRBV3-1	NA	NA	CASSQERAGGYGYTF	TGTGCCAGCAGCCAAGAGAGGGCAGGAGGTTATGGCTACACCTTC
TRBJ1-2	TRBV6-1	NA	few	CASSLDNYGYTF	TGTGCCAGCAGTTTGGACAACTATGGCTACACCTTC
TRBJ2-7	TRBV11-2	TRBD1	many	CASTLEGQAPWEQYF	TGTGCCAGCACCTTAGAGGGACAGGCCCCCTGGGAGCAGTACTTC
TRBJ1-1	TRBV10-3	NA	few	CAISNMGHTNTEAFF	TGTGCCATCAGTAATATGGGACATACGAACACTGAAGCTTTCTTT
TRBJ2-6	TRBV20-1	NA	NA	CSARLLGANVLTF	TGCAGTGCTAGGCTGCTAGGGGCCAACGTCCTGACTTTC
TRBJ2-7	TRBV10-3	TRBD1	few	CAISELWDSYEQYF	TGTGCCATCAGTGAGTTATGGGACAGCTACGAGCAGTACTTC
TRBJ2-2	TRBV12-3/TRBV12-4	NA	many	CASSFGDGELFF	TGTGCCAGCAGTTTCGGGGATGGGGAGCTGTTTTTT
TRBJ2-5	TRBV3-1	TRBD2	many	CASSPMTFGLAGQETQYF	TGTGCCAGCAGCCCAATGACATTTGGACTAGCGGGTCAAGAGACCCAGTACTTC
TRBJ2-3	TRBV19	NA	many	CASTQVGHLTDTQYF	TGTGCCAGTACCCAGGTGGGCCATCTCACAGATACGCAGTATTTT
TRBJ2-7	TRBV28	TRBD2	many	CASSPVAGGPYEQYF	TGTGCCAGCAGCCCAGTAGCGGGAGGGCCCTACGAGCAGTACTTC
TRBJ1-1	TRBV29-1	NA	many	CSDGTSNTEAFF	TGCAGCGACGGGACGTCGAACACTGAAGCTTTCTTT
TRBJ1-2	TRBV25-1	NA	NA	CASSETILQGRYTF	TGTGCCAGCAGTGAAACCATCCTACAGGGTCGCTACACCTTC
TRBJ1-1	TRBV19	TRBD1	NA	CASRDSFKNTEAFF	TGTGCCAGCAGGGACAGCTTCAAGAACACTGAAGCTTTCTTT
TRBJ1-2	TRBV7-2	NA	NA	CASSPGRNDGYTF	TGTGCCAGCAGCCCAGGCAGGAATGATGGCTACACCTTC
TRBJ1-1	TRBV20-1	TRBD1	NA	CSAPIGTGGFTEAFF	TGCAGTGCTCCCATTGGGACAGGGGGCTTCACTGAAGCTTTCTTT
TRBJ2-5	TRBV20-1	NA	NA	CSARAQYF	TGCAGTGCTAGAGCCCAGTACTTC
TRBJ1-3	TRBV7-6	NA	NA	CASSSVSGDTIYF	TGTGCCAGCAGCTCCGTGTCAGGGGACACCATATATTTT
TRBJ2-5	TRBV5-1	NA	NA	CASSYLEETQYF	TGCGCCAGCAGCTACCTAGAAGAGACCCAGTACTTC
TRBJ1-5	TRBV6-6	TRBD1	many	CASSYDPTGVGASNQPQHF	TGTGCCAGCAGTTACGACCCGACAGGGGTTGGGGCAAGCAATCAGCCCCAGCATTTT
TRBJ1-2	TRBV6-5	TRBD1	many	CASSYPGQGDYGYTF	TGTGCCAGCAGTTACCCCGGGCAGGGGGACTATGGCTACACCTTC
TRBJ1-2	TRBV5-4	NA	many	CASSRDGSLYGYTF	TGTGCCAGCAGCCGGGACGGCTCCCTATATGGCTACACCTTC
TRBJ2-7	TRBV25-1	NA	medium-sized	CASSRTNSGYEQYF	TGTGCCAGCAGTCGAACGAATTCAGGGTACGAGCAGTACTTC
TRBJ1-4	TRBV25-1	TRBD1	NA	CASSRVRGHEKLFF	TGTGCCAGCTCACGTGTCAGGGGGCATGAAAAACTGTTTTTT
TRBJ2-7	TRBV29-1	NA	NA	CSVERQGGDEQYF	TGCAGCGTAGAAAGACAGGGAGGGGACGAGCAGTACTTC
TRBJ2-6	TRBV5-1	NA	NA	CASSQDGPHHSGANVLTF	TGCGCCAGCAGCCAGGACGGGCCTCATCATTCTGGGGCCAACGTCCTGACTTTC
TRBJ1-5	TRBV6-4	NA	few	CASSLGYPGNQPQHF	TGTGCCAGCAGCTTAGGGTATCCGGGCAATCAGCCCCAGCATTTT
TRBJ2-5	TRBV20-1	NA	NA	CSALETQYF	TGCAGCGCCTTAGAGACCCAGTACTTC
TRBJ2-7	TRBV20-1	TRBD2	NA	CSARFGGEPEQYF	TGCAGTGCTAGATTTGGGGGGGAGCCCGAGCAGTACTTC
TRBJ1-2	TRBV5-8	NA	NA	CASSSRTSGGANGYTF	TGTGCCAGCAGCTCCCGGACTAGCGGGGGGGCAAATGGCTACACCTTC
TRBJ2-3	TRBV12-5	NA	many	CASAGRGDTQYF	TGTGCTAGTGCCGGGAGAGGAGATACGCAGTATTTT
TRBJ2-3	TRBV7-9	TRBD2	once	CASSLAGGTRADTQYF	TGTGCCAGCAGCTTAGCGGGGGGGACGAGGGCAGATACGCAGTATTTT
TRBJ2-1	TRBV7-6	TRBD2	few	CASSLAREGGSSNNEQFF	TGTGCCAGCAGCTTAGCGCGTGAAGGCGGGAGTTCAAACAATGAGCAGTTCTTC
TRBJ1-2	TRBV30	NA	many	CAWAGTAAYAYGYIF	TGTGCCTGGGCCGGGACGGCCGCTTACGCCTATGGCTACATCTTC
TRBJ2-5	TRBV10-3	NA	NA	CASGQGGHEKLLFGSGTQYF	NA
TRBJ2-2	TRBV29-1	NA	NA	CSARPWVTGELFF	TGCAGCGCCAGGCCCTGGGTGACCGGGGAGCTGTTTTTT
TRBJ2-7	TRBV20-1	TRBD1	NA	CSAKGTGIYEQYF	TGCAGTGCCAAAGGGACAGGTATCTACGAGCAGTACTTC
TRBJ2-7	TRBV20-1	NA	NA	CSASSGQETQYEQYF	TGCAGTGCTAGTAGCGGCCAAGAGACCCAGTACGAGCAGTACTTC
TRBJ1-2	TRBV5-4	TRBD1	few	CASTGTGVDGYAF	TGTGCCAGCACCGGGACAGGGGTCGATGGCTACGCCTTC
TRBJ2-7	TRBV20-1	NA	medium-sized	CSASPGGYEQYF	TGCAGTGCTAGCCCCGGGGGCTACGAGCAGTACTTC
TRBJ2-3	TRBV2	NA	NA	CASSDRAGVADTQYF	TGTGCCAGCAGTGACCGGGCTGGGGTGGCAGATACGCAGTATTTT
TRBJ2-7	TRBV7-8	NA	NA	CASSSYSTGSEQYF	TGTGCCAGCAGCTCCTATTCTACAGGGAGCGAGCAGTACTTC